This T cell receptor beta chain comes out of a study of cytomegalovirus exposure and HLA in healthy donors. General study points: Most subjects' HLA-A and HLA-B alleles were reportedly predicted from TCR beta sequences. The authors later found most CMV-associated TCR beta chains appeared HLA-restricted.

Primers: 60 Vbeta forward and 13 Jbeta reverse. The repertoire was sequenced with immunoSEQ multiplex PCR; TCRdb's copy has only in-frame clones and lacks some. The sample lists more than 140,000 clones; roughly four fifths were seen once. The germline V gene encodes CDR1 SGHAT and CDR2 FQNNGV. Trimming stripped 8 bases from V and 8 bases from J, with 24 bases between. The CDR3 spans 15 residues. In the case of this clone: Its antigen is as yet unknown.

Sequenced sample: PBMCs. The rearrangement links TRBV11-2 to TRBJ1-2, with a tentative D call TRBD1 (6 bases). This receptor was obtained from a man under 40 in good health and CMV-seropositive. The CDR3: CASGFQGRVGSGYTF. The CDR3 nucleotides are TGTGCCAGCGGATTTCAGGGGAGGGTTGGGAGCGGCTACACCTTC. Full variable domain (rest looked up from reference TRBV11-2 and TRBJ1-2): EAGVAQSPRYKIIEKRQSVAFWCNPISGHATLYWYQQILGQGPKLLIQFQNNGVVDDSQLPKDRFSAERLKGVDSTLKIQPAKLEDSAVYLCASGFQGRVGSGYTFGSGTRLTVV.